The sequence of this T cell receptor beta chain was determined in a study of OX40 agonist ivuxolimab in advanced cancers. Whole-study context: Three patients got partial responses; one had hepatocellular carcinoma and two had cutaneous melanoma.

No patient had autoimmune disease or received systemic immunosuppression. V was shortened by 10 bases and J by 6 bases, with 12 bases between the two germline ends. Germline loops: CDR1 SGHRS, CDR2 YFSETQ. This CDR3 spans 11 amino acids. Study-level results: Partial responders at 0.1-3.0 mg/kg showed near-lowest clonal expansion. The work left the antigen specificity of expanded peripheral T cells undetermined.

With regard to this clone: Antigen: not known.

Clones were sequenced by immunoSEQ multiplex PCR, and TCRdb holds only the in-frame ones, with some missing. The sample holds tens of thousands of clones, 75% to 90% seen once. The sequencing here drew on CD4+ or CD8+ T cells sorted from blood, taken in a trial of the OX40 agonist ivuxolimab. The rearrangement uses TRBV5-1 and TRBJ2-3; D is ambiguous. This receptor was taken from an adult with an advanced solid tumor such as melanoma, head and neck, liver or kidney cancer. The CDR3 protein is CARTGRDTQYF. The CDR3 DNA is TGCGCCCGTACCGGGCGGGATACGCAGTATTTT.